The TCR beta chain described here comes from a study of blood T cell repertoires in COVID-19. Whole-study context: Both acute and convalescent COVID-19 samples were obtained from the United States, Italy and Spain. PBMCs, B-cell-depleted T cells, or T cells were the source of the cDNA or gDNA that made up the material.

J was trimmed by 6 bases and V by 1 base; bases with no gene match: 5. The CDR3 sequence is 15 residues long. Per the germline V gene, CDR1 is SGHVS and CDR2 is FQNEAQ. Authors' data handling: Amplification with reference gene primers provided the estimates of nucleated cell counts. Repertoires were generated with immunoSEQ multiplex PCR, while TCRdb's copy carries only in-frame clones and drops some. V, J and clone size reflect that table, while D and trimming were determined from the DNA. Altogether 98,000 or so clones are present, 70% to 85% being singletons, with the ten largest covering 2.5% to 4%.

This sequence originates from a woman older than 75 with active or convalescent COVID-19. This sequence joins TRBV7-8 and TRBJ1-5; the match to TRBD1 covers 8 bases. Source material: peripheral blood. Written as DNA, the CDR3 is TGTGCCAGCAGCTTAGGGGACAGGAGGGTTCAGCCCCAGCATTTT. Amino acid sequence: CASSLGDRRVQPQHF. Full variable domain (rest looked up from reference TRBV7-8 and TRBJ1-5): GAGVSQSPRYKVAKRGQDVALRCDPISGHVSLFWYQQALGQGPEFLTYFQNEAQLDKSGLPSDRFFAERPEGSVSTLKIQRTQQEDSAVYLCASSLGDRRVQPQHFGDGTRLSIL.